The 5 T cell receptor beta chains listed next were all sequenced from one sample in a study of TIL therapy for anti-PD-1-resistant metastatic lung cancer. Documented time point: pre-treatment sample, taken before nivolumab and TIL therapy. Most excised metastases sampled were pleural nodules or supraclavicular lymph nodes. This was the immunoSEQ v3 assay. Data came from immunoSEQ multiplex PCR; TCRdb stores just in-frame clones and leaves some out. The sample contains approximately 95,000 clones, roughly 65% of which appear only once. The sequenced sample was tumor tissue, obtained at baseline. These receptors all stem from a person aged 25-80 years with non-small cell lung cancer.

This chain joins TRBV6-5 and TRBJ1-2; D might be TRBD1 (6 bases). V was clipped by 0 bases and J by 7 bases, with 12 bases between them. The CDR3 runs 14 residues. Germline V CDR1 and CDR2: MNHEY, SVGAGI. The CDR3 region is CASSYSQGQGGYTF. The DNA of the CDR3 is TGTGCCAGCAGTTACTCGCAGGGGCAGGGTGGCTACACCTTC.

The CDR3, as DNA: TGTGCCAGCAGCCCGGACAGGATAGATGCCTATGGCTACACCTTC. The encoded protein is CASSPDRIDAYGYTF. This chain joins TRBV6-5 and TRBJ1-2; 7 bases line up with TRBD1. V was clipped by 6 bases and J by 4 bases; unmatched bases: 11. This CDR3 has 15 residues. Germline V CDR1 and CDR2: MNHEY, SVGAGI.

This clone was picked up a small number of times. The rearrangement links TRBV5-8 to TRBJ2-7; D unclear. Trimming left V 1 base short and J 6 bases short, with 14 bases between. Germline CDR1 SGHTS, CDR2 YDEGEE. The CDR3 loop spans 14 amino acids. The CDR3, as DNA: TGTGCCAGCAGCTTGTTAACTTTCAGCGTCGAGCAGTACTTC. The encoded protein is CASSLLTFSVEQYF. The full variable domain, completed using reference TRBV5-8 and TRBJ2-7, is EAGVTQSPTHLIKTRGQQATLRCSPISGHTSVYWYQQALGLGLQFLLWYDEGEERNRGNFPPRFSGRQFPNYSSELNVNALELEDSALYLCASSLLTFSVEQYFGPGTRLTVT.

This clone appeared a few times. CDR3 sequence (DNA): TGCAGCGTTGAACGTCAGGGGGGCACTGAGCAGTTCTTC. Encoded protein: CSVERQGGTEQFF. J is TRBJ2-1 and V is TRBV29-1; D might be TRBD1 (7 bases). Looked up from germline, CDR1 is SQVTM and CDR2 is ANQGSEA. The V and J ends lost 2 bases and 9 bases respectively, with 14 bases between them. The CDR3 sequence is 13 residues long.

The gene calls are TRBV4-3 and TRBJ2-6; D gene unclear. Germline loops: CDR1 LGHNA, CDR2 YSLEER. V shed 0 bases and J shed 3 bases, with 6 bases lying between them. This CDR3 has 15 amino acids. The CDR3 DNA follows: TGCGCCAGCAGCCAAGACCTGGGTGGGGCCAACGTCCTGACTTTC. Translating gives CASSQDLGGANVLTF.